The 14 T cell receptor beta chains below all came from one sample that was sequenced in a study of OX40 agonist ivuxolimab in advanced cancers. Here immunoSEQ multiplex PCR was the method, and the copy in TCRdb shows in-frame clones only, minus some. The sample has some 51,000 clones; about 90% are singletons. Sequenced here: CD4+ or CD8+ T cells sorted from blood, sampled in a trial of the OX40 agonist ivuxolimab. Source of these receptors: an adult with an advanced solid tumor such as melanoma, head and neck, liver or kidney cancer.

For the CDR3, the DNA is TGTGCCAGCAGCTTAGCAGTGCGGTCCACTGAAGCTTTCTTT. Amino acid sequence: CASSLAVRSTEAFF. The rearrangement uses TRBV7-9 and TRBJ1-1; D remains unclear. The CDR3 is 14 residues long. Trimming took 0 bases from V and 4 from J, leaving 9 bases between them. The germline V gene has CDR1 SEHNR and CDR2 FQNEAQ (reference sequence). Looking up the rest from reference TRBV7-9 and TRBJ1-1 gives the full variable domain: DTGVSQNPRHKITKRGQNVTFRCDPISEHNRLYWYRQTLGQGPEFLTYFQNEAQLEKSRLLSDRFSAERPKGSFSTLEIQRTEQGDSAMYLCASSLAVRSTEAFFGQGTRLTVV.

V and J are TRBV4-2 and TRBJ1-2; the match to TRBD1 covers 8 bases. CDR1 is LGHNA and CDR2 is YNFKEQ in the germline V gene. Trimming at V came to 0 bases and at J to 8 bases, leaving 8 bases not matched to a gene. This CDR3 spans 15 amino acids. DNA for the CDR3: TGTGCCAGCAGCCAAGAGATAGGACAGGGAGACGGCTACACCTTC. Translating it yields CASSQEIGQGDGYTF.

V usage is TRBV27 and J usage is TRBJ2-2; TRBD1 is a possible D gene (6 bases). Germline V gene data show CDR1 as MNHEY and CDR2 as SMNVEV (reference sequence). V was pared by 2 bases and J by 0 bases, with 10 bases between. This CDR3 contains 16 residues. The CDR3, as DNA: TGTGCCAGCAGTTTAGGAGACAGGACGAACACCGGGGAGCTGTTTTTT. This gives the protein CASSLGDRTNTGELFF.

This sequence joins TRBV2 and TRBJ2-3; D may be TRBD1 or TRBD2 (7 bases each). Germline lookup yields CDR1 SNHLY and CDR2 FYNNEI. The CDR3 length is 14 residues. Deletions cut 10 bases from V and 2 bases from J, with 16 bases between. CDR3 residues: CATPGGGPTDTQYF. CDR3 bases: TGTGCCACCCCAGGGGGGGGGCCCACAGATACGCAGTATTTT.

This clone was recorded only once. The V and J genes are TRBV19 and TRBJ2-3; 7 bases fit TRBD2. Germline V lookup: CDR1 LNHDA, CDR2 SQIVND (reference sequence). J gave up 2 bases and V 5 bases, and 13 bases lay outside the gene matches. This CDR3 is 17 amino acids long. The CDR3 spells CASSPLEGLEYTDTQYF. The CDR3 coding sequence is TGTGCCAGTAGTCCCCTCGAAGGACTAGAATACACAGATACGCAGTATTTT.

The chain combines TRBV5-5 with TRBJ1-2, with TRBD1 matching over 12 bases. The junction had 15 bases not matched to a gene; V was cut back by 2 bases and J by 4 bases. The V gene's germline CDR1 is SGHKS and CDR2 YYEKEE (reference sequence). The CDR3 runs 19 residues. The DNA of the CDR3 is TGTGCCAGCAGCTTTTCTGGAAGGGGACAGGGGGCGCGGGGCTATGGCTACACCTTC. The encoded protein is CASSFSGRGQGARGYGYTF.

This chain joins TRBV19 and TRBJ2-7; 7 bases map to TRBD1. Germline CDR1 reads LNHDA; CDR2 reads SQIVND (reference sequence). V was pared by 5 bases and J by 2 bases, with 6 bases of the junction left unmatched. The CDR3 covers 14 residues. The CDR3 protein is CASSSGGIPYEQYF. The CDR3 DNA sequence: TGTGCCAGTAGTTCAGGGGGTATTCCCTACGAGCAGTACTTC.

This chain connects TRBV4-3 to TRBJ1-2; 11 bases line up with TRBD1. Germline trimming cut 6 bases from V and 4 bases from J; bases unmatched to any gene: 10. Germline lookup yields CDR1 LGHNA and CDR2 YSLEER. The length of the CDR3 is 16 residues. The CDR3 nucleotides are TGCGCCAGCAGGGGAACAGAGGGGACAGGGGGCTATGGCTACACCTTC. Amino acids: CASRGTEGTGGYGYTF.

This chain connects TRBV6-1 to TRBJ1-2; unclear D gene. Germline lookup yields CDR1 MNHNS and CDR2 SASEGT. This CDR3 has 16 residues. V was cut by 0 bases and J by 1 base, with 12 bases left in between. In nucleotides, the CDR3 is TGTGCCAGCAGTGAAGCGCAATACATATTTAACTATGGCTACACCTTC. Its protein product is CASSEAQYIFNYGYTF.

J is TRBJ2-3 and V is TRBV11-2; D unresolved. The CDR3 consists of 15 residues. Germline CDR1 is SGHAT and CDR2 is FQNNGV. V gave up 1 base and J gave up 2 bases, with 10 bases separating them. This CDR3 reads CASSLGPLVTDTQYF. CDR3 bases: TGTGCCAGCAGCTTAGGTCCTCTCGTCACAGATACGCAGTATTTT. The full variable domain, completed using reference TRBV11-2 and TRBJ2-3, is EAGVAQSPRYKIIEKRQSVAFWCNPISGHATLYWYQQILGQGPKLLIQFQNNGVVDDSQLPKDRFSAERLKGVDSTLKIQPAKLEDSAVYLCASSLGPLVTDTQYFGPGTRLTVL.

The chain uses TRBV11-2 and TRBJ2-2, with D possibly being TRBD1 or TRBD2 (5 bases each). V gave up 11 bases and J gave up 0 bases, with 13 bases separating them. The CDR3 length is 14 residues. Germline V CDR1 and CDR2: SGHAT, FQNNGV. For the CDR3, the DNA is TGTGCCCATGGGCAGGGACCGAACACCGGGGAGCTGTTTTTT. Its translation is CAHGQGPNTGELFF.

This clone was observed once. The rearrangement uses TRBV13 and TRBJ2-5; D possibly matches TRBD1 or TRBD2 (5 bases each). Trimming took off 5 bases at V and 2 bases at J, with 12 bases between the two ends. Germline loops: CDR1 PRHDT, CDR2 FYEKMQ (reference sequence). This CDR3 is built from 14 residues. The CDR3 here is CASSTWDGQETQYF. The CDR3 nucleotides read TGTGCCAGCAGCACCTGGGACGGACAAGAGACCCAGTACTTC.

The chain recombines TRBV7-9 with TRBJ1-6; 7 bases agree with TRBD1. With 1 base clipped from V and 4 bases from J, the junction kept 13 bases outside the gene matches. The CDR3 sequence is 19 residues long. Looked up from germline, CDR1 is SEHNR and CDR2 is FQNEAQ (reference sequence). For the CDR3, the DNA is TGTGCCAGCAGCTTAGAAGTGGGACAGACTCCCCCTTATAATTCACCCCTCCACTTT. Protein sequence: CASSLEVGQTPPYNSPLHF. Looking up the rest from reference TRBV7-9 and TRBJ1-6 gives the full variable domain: DTGVSQNPRHKITKRGQNVTFRCDPISEHNRLYWYRQTLGQGPEFLTYFQNEAQLEKSRLLSDRFSAERPKGSFSTLEIQRTEQGDSAMYLCASSLEVGQTPPYNSPLHFGNGTRLTVT.

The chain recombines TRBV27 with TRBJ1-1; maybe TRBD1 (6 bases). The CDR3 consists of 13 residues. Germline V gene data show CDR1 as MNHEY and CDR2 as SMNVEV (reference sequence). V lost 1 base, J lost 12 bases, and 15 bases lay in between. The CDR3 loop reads CASSLFGGWGPFF. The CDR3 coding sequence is TGTGCCAGCAGTTTATTTGGGGGGTGGGGGCCTTTCTTT.